This entry lists 5 T cell receptor beta chains sequenced from one sample in a study of blood T cells in healthy people across ages. A second PCR of roughly 6 to 12 cycles used a sample-barcoded 5' primer and a J-beta primer mix. TCRdb re-called the 5' RACE reads through MiXCR, storing one row per CDR3 protein. The data hold nearly 800,000 distinct CDR3 sequences, with 45% to 70% observed a single time. The sample comprised blood. All receptors derive from a man between 40 and 49 years old in good health.

This chain links TRBV5-1 with TRBJ2-5, with TRBD1 as a possible D gene (8 bases). The germline CDR1 and CDR2 sequences are SGHRS and YFSETQ. V lost 0 bases, J lost 4 bases, and 16 bases lay in between. This CDR3 has 16 amino acids. CDR3 residues: CASSLADTGGAETQYF. DNA for the CDR3: TGCGCCAGCAGCTTGGCCGATACAGGGGGGGCAGAGACCCAGTACTTC.

The rearrangement uses TRBV27 and TRBJ2-1; 7 positions match TRBD2. CDR1 is MNHEY, CDR2 SMNVEV, per germline (reference sequence). This CDR3 is 15 amino acids long. J lost 3 bases, V lost 3 bases, and 5 bases had no gene match. CDR3 in amino acids: CASSFSRGVYNEQFF. Written as DNA, the CDR3 is TGTGCCAGCAGTTTCAGCCGGGGGGTCTACAATGAGCAGTTCTTC.

CDR3 region: CASSPGTHYEQYF. For the CDR3, the DNA is TGTGCCAGCAGCCCCGGGACGCACTACGAGCAGTACTTC. The V gene is TRBV27, the J gene TRBJ2-7; D tentatively fits TRBD1 or TRBD2 (5 bases each). The CDR3 runs to 13 residues. The V end lost 6 bases, the J end lost 3 bases, and 12 bases lay between the germline ends. The germline gives CDR1 MNHEY, CDR2 SMNVEV (reference sequence).

The sample holds one count of this clonotype. The J gene is TRBJ1-5, the V gene TRBV2, with 9 bases that match TRBD1. Germline CDR1 and CDR2: SNHLY and FYNNEI. The CDR3 is 14 amino acids. After removal of 4 bases from V and 4 bases from J, the junction contained 2 bases not matched to a gene. CDR3 in DNA: TGTGCCAGCAGTGGGACAGGGGTAAATCAGCCCCAGCATTTT. Protein sequence: CASSGTGVNQPQHF.

The chain couples TRBV4-2 to TRBJ2-1, with TRBD2 matching over 7 bases. Germline V lookup: CDR1 LGHNA, CDR2 YNFKEQ. The CDR3 contains 20 residues. Germline trimming cut 4 bases from V and 0 bases from J; bases unmatched to any gene: 18. The CDR3 reads CASSPQPGRPSASSYNEQFF. Here the CDR3 DNA reads TGTGCCAGCAGCCCCCAACCCGGGAGGCCCTCTGCAAGCTCCTACAATGAGCAGTTCTTC.